This T cell receptor beta chain came from a study of blood T cells in healthy people across ages. General study findings and limits: Roughly linearly, TCR beta diversity per million T cells fell as age increased. Naive CD4+ cells and diversity were both higher in long-lived donors than in aged donors. Unsorted PBMC input precluded a conclusive naive versus antigen-experienced comparison.

V trimming: 4 bases; J trimming: 7 bases; junction bases outside the gene matches: 3. This CDR3 is 13 amino acids long. Together with a sample-barcoded 5' primer, a J-beta primer mix was included in a second PCR lasting about 6 to 11 cycles. Each of the cDNA molecules was tagged by a template-switch adaptor with 12 random nucleotides. Each CDR3 protein is one row after TCRdb ran MiXCR on the 5' RACE reads. The sample carries roughly 1.5 million distinct CDR3 sequences, 35% to 45% recorded once. Concerning this clonotype itself: As yet, its antigen is unknown.

The TCR comes from a woman aged 18-30 years in good health. The chain has TRBV12-3 or TRBV12-4 and TRBJ1-3; TRBD1 aligns across 8 bases. The sequencing input was blood. CDR3 loop: CASSSQGANTIYF. For the CDR3, the DNA is TGTGCCAGCAGTTCGCAGGGGGCCAACACCATATATTTT.